This entry is about one T cell receptor (beta chain). The DNA ends 3 residues before the CDR3 does, and the rest of the CDR3 is filled in from the germline J gene. Produced via immunoSEQ multiplex PCR; TCRdb's table is partial and in-frame only. This sample's table reports about 46,000 clones. Cervical HPV DNA detected by MY09/MY11 PCR, typed by dot-blot. The data were taken from a study of T cells in women clearing cervical HPV infection. Study summary: Donors had HPV16-related CIN3 or worse; 2 had invasive cancer. HLA type stays a possible confounder, typing being limited.

The germline gives CDR1 KGHSH, CDR2 LQKENI. V was cut by 1 base and J by 5 bases, with 12 bases left in between. The CDR3 contains 14 residues. This TCR was sampled from a woman between 18 and 69 years old with a cervical HPV16 infection that either progressed to CIN3+ or cleared (not recorded which). The rearrangement links TRBV18 to TRBJ2-7; D uncertain. Sequenced: blood buffy coat. The sequenced CDR3 bases are TGTGCCAGCTCACCACTCCACAGTTTAAACGAG. It is translated as CASSPLHSLNE. The full CDR3 protein reads CASSPLHSLNEQYF.